This T cell receptor beta chain was captured by sequencing in a study of T cells in Graves' hyperthyroidism and ophthalmopathy. Study summary: Peripheral blood was collected at initial diagnosis, before any treatment.

The PBMCs were sourced from fresh peripheral blood (about 9.7 ml). This clonotype was counted only a few times. Losses at the gene ends were 9 bases for V and 5 bases for J; bases not matched to a gene: 11. Germline assignment: CDR1 SGHNT and CDR2 YENEEA. The CDR3 spans 15 residues. Amplification of TCR beta CDR3 regions was performed using RNA transcripts as template. TCR CDR3 regions were first amplified by RT-PCR with HTBI primers. MiXCR, run by TCRdb on the multiplex PCR reads, gives a single entry per CDR3 protein. The sample lists about 600,000 distinct CDR3 sequences, around 15% seen once, with around 3.3% in the top ten.

The clonotype originates from a woman aged 40 to 50 with Graves' ophthalmopathy. Sequencing was performed on blood. The chain combines TRBV11-3 with TRBJ2-3; 10 bases match TRBD1. In DNA, the CDR3 is TGTGCCAGAACTTCCCGGGACAGGGGTGGAGATACGCAGTATTTT. Translated: CARTSRDRGGDTQYF.